This TCR beta chain was identified during a study of T cell responses to AZD1222 COVID-19 vaccine. Findings and caveats of the study: Donors were chiefly white British, with a greater number of females, and clonal diversity was perhaps underestimated. Sampling captured repertoires only after the peak T cell response.

About this clone itself: Antigen specificity is unknown.

Germline values: CDR1 MRHNA, CDR2 SNTAGT. After removal of 3 bases from V and 7 bases from J, the junction contained 4 bases not matched to a gene. CDR3 length: 13 residues. The data were produced by immunoSEQ multiplex PCR, yet TCRdb's version contains in-frame clones alone and is incomplete. The sample has approximately 71,000 clones, more than 70% seen once; the top ten hold less than 9.5%. Sample: peripheral blood, taken on day 0 of AZD1222 vaccination. The TCR comes from an adult in good health. This rearrangement joins TRBV6-4 to TRBJ1-2; 8 nucleotides agree with TRBD1. CDR3: CASSESGQGGYTF. The CDR3 DNA reads as TGTGCCAGCAGTGAATCCGGACAGGGTGGCTACACCTTC.